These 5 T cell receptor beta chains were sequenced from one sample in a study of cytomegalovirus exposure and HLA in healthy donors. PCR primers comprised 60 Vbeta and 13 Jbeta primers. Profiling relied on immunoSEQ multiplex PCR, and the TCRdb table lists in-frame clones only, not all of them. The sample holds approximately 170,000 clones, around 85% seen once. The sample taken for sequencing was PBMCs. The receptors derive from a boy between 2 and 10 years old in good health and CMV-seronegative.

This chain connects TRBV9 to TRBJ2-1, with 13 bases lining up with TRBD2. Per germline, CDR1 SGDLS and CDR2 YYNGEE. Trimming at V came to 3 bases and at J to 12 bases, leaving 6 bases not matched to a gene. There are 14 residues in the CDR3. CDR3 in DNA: TGTGCCAGCAGCGCCGGACTAGCGGGAGTTGTGCAGTTCTTC. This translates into CASSAGLAGVVQFF. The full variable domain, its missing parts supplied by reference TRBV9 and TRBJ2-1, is DSGVTQTPKHLITATGQRVTLRCSPRSGDLSVYWYQQSLDQGLQFLIQYYNGEERAKGNILERFSAQQFPDLHSELNLSSLELGDSALYFCASSAGLAGVVQFFGPGTRLTVL.

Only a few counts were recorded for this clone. In DNA, the CDR3 is TGTGCCAGCAGCTTACAGGGGGCGCTGGGCACTGAAGCTTTCTTT. Residues: CASSLQGALGTEAFF. The rearrangement uses TRBV7-2 and TRBJ1-1, with 8 positions matching TRBD1. CDR3 length: 15 amino acids. Germline assignment: CDR1 SGHTA and CDR2 FQGNSA. V lost 2 bases to trimming and J lost 4 bases; unmatched junction nucleotides: 6. Full variable domain (missing parts from reference TRBV7-2 and TRBJ1-1): GAGVSQSPSNKVTEKGKDVELRCDPISGHTALYWYRQSLGQGLEFLIYFQGNSAPDKSGLPSDRFSAERTGGSVSTLTIQRTQQEDSAVYLCASSLQGALGTEAFFGQGTRLTVV.

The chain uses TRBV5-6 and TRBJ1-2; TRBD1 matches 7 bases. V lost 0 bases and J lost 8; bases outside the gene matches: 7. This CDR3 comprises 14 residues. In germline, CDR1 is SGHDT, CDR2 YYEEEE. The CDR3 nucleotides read TGTGCCAGCAGCTTGGGGCCGACAGGGATGGGCTACACCTTC. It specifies CASSLGPTGMGYTF. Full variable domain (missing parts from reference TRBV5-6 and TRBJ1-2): DAGVTQSPTHLIKTRGQQVTLRCSPKSGHDTVSWYQQALGQGPQFIFQYYEEEERQRGNFPDRFSGHQFPNYSSELNVNALLLGDSALYLCASSLGPTGMGYTFGSGTRLTVV.

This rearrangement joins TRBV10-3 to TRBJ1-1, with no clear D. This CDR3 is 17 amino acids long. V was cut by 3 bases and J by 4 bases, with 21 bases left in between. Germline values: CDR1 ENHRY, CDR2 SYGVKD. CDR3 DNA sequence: TGTGCCATCAGTGATGTGGTTCGGGATCGGCGGGGCACTGAAGCTTTCTTT. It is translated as CAISDVVRDRRGTEAFF.

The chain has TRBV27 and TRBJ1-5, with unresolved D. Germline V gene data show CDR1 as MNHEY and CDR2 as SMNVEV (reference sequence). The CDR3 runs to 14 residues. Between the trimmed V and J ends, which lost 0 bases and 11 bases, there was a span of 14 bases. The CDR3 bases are TGTGCCAGCAGTTTATCCTTCGGTATCTCGGCCCAGCATTTT. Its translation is CASSLSFGISAQHF.